This paragraph reports one TCR beta chain. The data are from a study of shared clonotypes between healthy human individuals. Per the germline V gene, CDR1 is SEHNR and CDR2 is FQNEAQ (reference sequence). The CDR3 is 16 amino acids. V lost 5 bases, J lost 0 bases, and 11 bases lay in between. Genomic DNA for unsorted samples, which was extracted with the QIAamp DNA Blood Mini kit, came from roughly 100 million PBMCs. Libraries were prepared by immunoSEQ multiplex PCR; TCRdb keeps only in-frame clonotypes and omits some of them. The data hold around 500,000 clones, with 81% observed a single time. Sequences were obtained from PBMCs. The chain couples TRBV7-9 to TRBJ2-6; possibly TRBD1 for D (5 bases). This receptor was taken from a woman aged 40 to 50 in good health. Some clones in this sample may be carry-over from other donors' samples. The CDR3 protein is CASSDGHPSGANVLTF. The CDR3 bases are TGTGCCAGCAGCGATGGACACCCCTCTGGGGCCAACGTCCTGACTTTC.